This entry is about one T cell receptor (beta chain). The antigen is undetermined. An end of the junction does not agree with germline; a read error may underlie this. This sample is drawn from a study of glioma-infiltrating T cells. Study-wide results and caveats: Above-expected tissue-blood divergence occurred in all gliomas, most in low-grade ones. CDR3 overlap between tissue and blood was very small.

Amplification of TCR alpha and beta CDR3 regions from RNA used iRepertoire nested multiplex PCR. Input was 100-400 ng of tissue mRNA or PBMC total RNA. TCRdb reprocessed the multiplex PCR reads via MiXCR and lists one record per CDR3 protein. The sample lists 150,000 or so distinct CDR3 sequences, about two fifths occurring once. This CDR3 has 15 residues. CDR1 SNHLY and CDR2 FYNNEI come from the germline V gene. What was sequenced was glioma tissue, nonneoplastic brain tissue, or PBMCs (not recorded which). This sequence was found in a human donor with low-grade glioma or glioblastoma, undergoing nonglioma brain surgery, or in good health (not recorded which). The rearrangement links TRBV2 to TRBJ1-6; unclear D gene. CDR3 DNA: TGTGCCAGCAGTGAAGCGAGTCTGATCAATTCAGCCCTCCACTTT. It codes for CASSEASLINSALHF.